Below are 9 T cell receptor beta chains sequenced from a single sample in a study of blood T cell repertoires in COVID-19. Sequencing was performed with immunoSEQ multiplex PCR; in TCRdb, only in-frame clones are kept and a portion is missing. The data contain roughly 35,000 clones, 80% of them seen just once; the ten biggest clones take up roughly 31%. Sequenced sample: peripheral blood. The receptors were gathered from a man older than 75 with acute or convalescent COVID-19.

V and J are TRBV3-1 (or the pseudogene TRBV3-2) and TRBJ1-1; D gene unclear. The CDR3 has 10 residues. Trimming stripped 0 bases from V and 13 bases from J, with 6 bases between. CDR1 is LGHDT, CDR2 YNNKEL, per germline (reference sequence). This chain's CDR3 is CASSQDRVFF. In DNA, the CDR3 is TGTGCCAGCAGCCAAGATCGAGTTTTCTTT.

The rearrangement links TRBV18 to TRBJ2-7; D remains ambiguous. The CDR3 runs to 13 residues. V lost 1 base and J lost 2, with 6 bases in between. Germline V gene lookup returns CDR1 KGHSH and CDR2 LQKENI. CDR3 in amino acids: CASSPQSTYEQYF. The CDR3, as DNA: TGTGCCAGCTCACCACAGAGTACCTACGAGCAGTACTTC.

The rearrangement links TRBV7-3 to TRBJ2-3; 7 nucleotides agree with TRBD1. The CDR3 has 14 residues. CDR1 SGHTA and CDR2 FQGTGA come from the germline V gene. The V segment lost 5 bases and the J segment 2 bases; nucleotides outside the gene matches: 4. The CDR3 region is CASSQQGSTDTQYF. CDR3 coding DNA: TGTGCCAGCAGCCAACAGGGGTCCACAGATACGCAGTATTTT.

This chain connects TRBV2 to TRBJ2-1; 10 bases match TRBD1. The CDR3 length is 15 residues. CDR1 and CDR2 from the germline V gene are SNHLY and FYNNEI. J gave up 5 bases and V 3 bases, and 4 bases lay outside the gene matches. CDR3 coding DNA: TGTGCCAGCAGTGAGGCGGGGACAGGGGACAATGAGCAGTTCTTC. Its protein product is CASSEAGTGDNEQFF.

The chain combines TRBV6-5 with TRBJ2-5; 11 nucleotides agree with TRBD2. Germline values: CDR1 MNHEY, CDR2 SVGAGI. V dropped 4 bases and J dropped 4; count of bases not matched to a gene: 5. This CDR3 region has 15 residues. The CDR3 spells CASSSVAGGPETQYF. CDR3 DNA sequence: TGTGCCAGCAGTTCAGTAGCGGGAGGGCCAGAGACCCAGTACTTC.

The V and J genes are TRBV7-8 and TRBJ2-1, with TRBD1 identical over 7 bases. Germline lookup yields CDR1 SGHVS and CDR2 FQNEAQ. The CDR3 consists of 15 residues. Trimming removed 3 bases from V and 4 bases from J; junction bases left unmatched: 6. This chain's CDR3 is CASSFATGPYNEQFF. CDR3 nucleotide sequence: TGTGCCAGCAGCTTCGCGACAGGGCCTTACAATGAGCAGTTCTTC. The full variable domain, its missing parts supplied by reference TRBV7-8 and TRBJ2-1, is GAGVSQSPRYKVAKRGQDVALRCDPISGHVSLFWYQQALGQGPEFLTYFQNEAQLDKSGLPSDRFFAERPEGSVSTLKIQRTQQEDSAVYLCASSFATGPYNEQFFGPGTRLTVL.

In this sample, this clone turned up a few times. The rearrangement links TRBV6-6 to TRBJ1-2; 7 bases fit TRBD1. Germline assignment: CDR1 MNHNY and CDR2 SVGAGI (reference sequence). Trimming removed 6 bases from V and 6 bases from J; junction bases left unmatched: 10. The CDR3 extends over 14 amino acids. CDR3 loop: CASSLRTGINGYTF. The CDR3 coding sequence is TGTGCCAGCAGCCTTCGGACAGGAATTAATGGCTACACCTTC.

The V and J genes are TRBV7-2 and TRBJ2-2, with D hard to call. V lost 5 bases to trimming and J lost 7 bases, with 17 bases between them. Looked up from germline, CDR1 is SGHTA and CDR2 is FQGNSA. CDR3 size: 15 residues. CDR3 in DNA: TGTGCCAGCAGCCTCCGAGTGATGGTTTACGGGGAGCTGTTTTTT. Its protein is CASSLRVMVYGELFF.

The J gene is TRBJ2-3, the V gene TRBV29-1, with TRBD1 matching 7 bases. V dropped 7 bases and J dropped 4; count of bases not matched to a gene: 8. CDR1 is SQVTM, CDR2 ANQGSEA, per germline. This CDR3 is built from 13 residues. Written as DNA, the CDR3 is TGCAGCGCAAGACAGGGCTTTGCAGATACGCAGTATTTT. It is translated as CSARQGFADTQYF.